The rows below give T cell receptor beta chains drawn from one sample of a study of T cell responses to AZD1222 COVID-19 vaccine. Only in-frame clones appear in the TCRdb table, and some are missing; sequencing was by immunoSEQ multiplex PCR. The table lists more than 95,000 clones, 75% to 90% of them singletons, with roughly 4% in the top ten. This specimen was peripheral blood, taken 28 days after the second AZD1222 dose. These TCRs come from an adult who received the AZD1222 COVID-19 vaccine. CDR3s include the opening cysteine and the closing phenylalanine or tryptophan. Each record gives: clone size, J gene, D gene, V gene, CDR3 protein, CDR3 DNA. A D gene is named only where the DNA matches it firmly. Size values are once, few and many counts, or a class for expanded clones, and some rows have none.

abundance: .; j_gene: TRBJ2-5; d_gene: .; v_gene: TRBV6-6; CDR3aa: CASSQETDHQETQYF; CDR3nt: TGTGCCAGCAGTCAAGAGACCGATCACCAAGAGACCCAGTACTTC
abundance: .; j_gene: TRBJ1-1; d_gene: TRBD1; v_gene: TRBV30; CDR3aa: CACDRVAAFF; CDR3nt: TGTGCCTGTGACAGGGTCGCAGCTTTCTTT
abundance: .; j_gene: TRBJ1-2; d_gene: .; v_gene: TRBV4-1; CDR3aa: CASSHGLRGEGGYTF; CDR3nt: TGCGCCAGCAGCCATGGGTTACGAGGAGAGGGTGGCTACACCTTC
abundance: .; j_gene: TRBJ2-2; d_gene: TRBD1; v_gene: TRBV24-1; CDR3aa: CATSDYGQGAGELFF; CDR3nt: TGTGCCACCAGTGATTACGGACAGGGGGCTGGGGAGCTGTTTTTT
abundance: .; j_gene: TRBJ2-3; d_gene: .; v_gene: TRBV7-2; CDR3aa: CASSLGRGVTNTQYF; CDR3nt: TGTGCCAGCAGCTTAGGGCGGGGCGTCACGAATACGCAGTATTTT
abundance: .; j_gene: TRBJ2-1; d_gene: TRBD2; v_gene: TRBV19; CDR3aa: CASSITTSGGYNEQFF; CDR3nt: TGTGCCAGTAGTATAACCACTAGCGGGGGGTACAATGAGCAGTTCTTC
abundance: .; j_gene: TRBJ1-1; d_gene: .; v_gene: TRBV5-4; CDR3aa: CASSPAGGGRDTEAFF; CDR3nt: TGTGCCAGCAGTCCGGCTGGCGGGGGACGGGACACTGAAGCTTTCTTT
abundance: .; j_gene: TRBJ2-2; d_gene: TRBD1; v_gene: TRBV5-5; CDR3aa: CASSGQGINTGELFF; CDR3nt: TGTGCCAGCAGCGGACAGGGAATAAACACCGGGGAGCTGTTTTTT
abundance: .; j_gene: TRBJ1-5; d_gene: .; v_gene: TRBV5-1; CDR3aa: CASSLDAGNQPQHF; CDR3nt: TGCGCCAGCAGCTTGGACGCAGGCAATCAGCCCCAGCATTTT
abundance: .; j_gene: TRBJ1-2; d_gene: .; v_gene: TRBV19; CDR3aa: CASRIAGGNYGYTF; CDR3nt: TGTGCCAGTAGGATCGCGGGCGGGAACTATGGCTACACCTTC
abundance: .; j_gene: TRBJ1-1; d_gene: .; v_gene: TRBV6-4; CDR3aa: CASSESIRGGSEAFF; CDR3nt: TGTGCCAGCAGTGAAAGTATAAGGGGAGGCTCTGAAGCTTTCTTT
abundance: .; j_gene: TRBJ2-1; d_gene: TRBD2; v_gene: TRBV3-1/TRBV3-2; CDR3aa: CASSPAGLAGYNEQFF; CDR3nt: TGTGCCAGCAGCCCCGCGGGACTAGCGGGGTACAATGAGCAGTTCTTC
abundance: .; j_gene: TRBJ1-2; d_gene: TRBD1; v_gene: TRBV19; CDR3aa: CASSLGTGNYGYTF; CDR3nt: TGTGCCAGTAGCTTGGGGACAGGGAACTATGGCTACACCTTC
abundance: .; j_gene: TRBJ1-2; d_gene: .; v_gene: TRBV29-1; CDR3aa: CSVNQANGYTF; CDR3nt: TGCAGCGTTAATCAGGCGAATGGCTACACCTTC
abundance: .; j_gene: TRBJ1-2; d_gene: TRBD1; v_gene: TRBV19; CDR3aa: CASSPLPGQRARGGGYTF; CDR3nt: TGTGCCAGTAGTCCCTTACCGGGACAGAGAGCCCGAGGTGGTGGCTACACCTTC
abundance: .; j_gene: TRBJ1-6; d_gene: TRBD1; v_gene: TRBV10-1; CDR3aa: CASTYRGRYNSPLHF; CDR3nt: TGCGCCAGCACCTACAGGGGTAGGTATAATTCACCCCTCCACTTT
abundance: once; j_gene: TRBJ2-7; d_gene: TRBD1; v_gene: TRBV24-1; CDR3aa: CATSDYSRGQEQYF; CDR3nt: TGTGCCACCAGTGATTATAGCAGGGGGCAAGAGCAGTACTTC
abundance: .; j_gene: TRBJ1-1; d_gene: TRBD1; v_gene: TRBV30; CDR3aa: CAWSRDSKVRNTEAFF; CDR3nt: TGTGCCTGGAGTAGGGACAGTAAAGTAAGGAACACTGAAGCTTTCTTT
abundance: few; j_gene: TRBJ2-7; d_gene: .; v_gene: TRBV5-4; CDR3aa: CASSLRGYEQYF; CDR3nt: TGTGCCAGCAGCTTGCGAGGCTACGAGCAGTACTTC
abundance: .; j_gene: TRBJ1-1; d_gene: .; v_gene: TRBV7-9; CDR3aa: CASSLASQNTEAFF; CDR3nt: TGTGCCAGCAGCTTAGCTTCTCAGAACACTGAAGCTTTCTTT
abundance: few; j_gene: TRBJ2-7; d_gene: .; v_gene: TRBV5-6; CDR3aa: CASKDRAGPYEQYF; CDR3nt: TGTGCCAGCAAGGACAGAGCAGGACCCTACGAGCAGTACTTC
abundance: .; j_gene: TRBJ2-2; d_gene: .; v_gene: TRBV12-3/TRBV12-4; CDR3aa: CASLRGELFF; CDR3nt: TGTGCCAGCCTCCGCGGGGAGCTGTTTTTT
abundance: .; j_gene: TRBJ2-7; d_gene: .; v_gene: TRBV5-1; CDR3aa: CASSFKTGISYEQYF; CDR3nt: TGCGCCAGCAGCTTTAAGACAGGAATCTCCTACGAGCAGTACTTC
abundance: .; j_gene: TRBJ1-2; d_gene: .; v_gene: TRBV3-1/TRBV3-2; CDR3aa: CASSQFLGGDYGYTF; CDR3nt: TGTGCCAGCAGCCAATTTCTGGGGGGGGACTATGGCTACACCTTC
abundance: .; j_gene: TRBJ1-4; d_gene: .; v_gene: TRBV6-2/TRBV6-3; CDR3aa: CASSYGMSNEKLFF; CDR3nt: TGTGCCAGCAGTTACGGGATGAGCAATGAAAAACTGTTTTTT
abundance: .; j_gene: TRBJ1-5; d_gene: .; v_gene: TRBV12-3/TRBV12-4; CDR3aa: CASSFGIYQPQHF; CDR3nt: TGTGCCAGCAGTTTCGGCATTTATCAGCCCCAGCATTTT
abundance: .; j_gene: TRBJ2-3; d_gene: .; v_gene: TRBV7-7; CDR3aa: CASSLGVGTDTQYF; CDR3nt: TGTGCCAGCAGCTTAGGGGTAGGGACAGATACGCAGTATTTT
abundance: .; j_gene: TRBJ1-2; d_gene: TRBD1; v_gene: TRBV5-6; CDR3aa: CASSLPHGQDHYGYTF; CDR3nt: TGTGCCAGCAGCTTGCCGCACGGACAGGACCACTATGGCTACACCTTC
abundance: once; j_gene: TRBJ1-6; d_gene: TRBD1; v_gene: TRBV5-1; CDR3aa: CASSSGTGLSPLHF; CDR3nt: TGCGCCAGCAGCTCCGGGACAGGTCTTTCACCCCTCCACTTT
abundance: .; j_gene: TRBJ2-7; d_gene: .; v_gene: TRBV5-4; CDR3aa: CASSFSYEQYF; CDR3nt: TGTGCCAGCAGCTTCTCCTACGAGCAGTACTTC
abundance: .; j_gene: TRBJ2-7; d_gene: TRBD1; v_gene: TRBV19; CDR3aa: CASSIETGGSYEQYF; CDR3nt: TGTGCCAGTAGTATAGAAACAGGGGGCTCCTACGAGCAGTACTTC
abundance: .; j_gene: TRBJ1-2; d_gene: TRBD1; v_gene: TRBV27; CDR3aa: CASTTTGVYGYTF; CDR3nt: TGTGCCAGCACCACGACAGGGGTCTATGGCTACACCTTC
abundance: once; j_gene: TRBJ1-1; d_gene: TRBD1; v_gene: TRBV6-2/TRBV6-3; CDR3aa: CASSPSLEGARTEAFF; CDR3nt: TGTGCCAGCAGTCCCAGCCTGGAGGGGGCCCGGACTGAAGCTTTCTTT
abundance: .; j_gene: TRBJ1-1; d_gene: .; v_gene: TRBV6-5; CDR3aa: CASSRQIEENTEAFF; CDR3nt: TGTGCCAGCAGCCGGCAGATTGAGGAGAACACTGAAGCTTTCTTT
abundance: .; j_gene: TRBJ1-1; d_gene: .; v_gene: TRBV2; CDR3aa: CASHPTSDRNTEAFF; CDR3nt: TGTGCCAGCCATCCGACATCGGACAGAAACACTGAAGCTTTCTTT
abundance: .; j_gene: TRBJ1-6; d_gene: .; v_gene: TRBV6-4; CDR3aa: CASPEPVYNSPLHF; CDR3nt: TGTGCCAGCCCTGAGCCAGTCTATAATTCACCCCTCCACTTT
abundance: once; j_gene: TRBJ2-3; d_gene: .; v_gene: TRBV5-6; CDR3aa: CASSFGKPGDTQYF; CDR3nt: TGTGCCAGCAGCTTCGGGAAACCTGGAGATACGCAGTATTTT
abundance: .; j_gene: TRBJ1-3; d_gene: TRBD1; v_gene: TRBV4-2; CDR3aa: CASSQETGAGNTIYF; CDR3nt: TGTGCCAGCAGCCAAGAGACAGGGGCTGGAAACACCATATATTTT
abundance: few; j_gene: TRBJ2-5; d_gene: .; v_gene: TRBV11-1; CDR3aa: CASSFFVGLETQYF; CDR3nt: TGTGCCAGCAGCTTTTTCGTAGGGTTGGAGACCCAGTACTTC
abundance: .; j_gene: TRBJ1-2; d_gene: .; v_gene: TRBV29-1; CDR3aa: CSVQVGGYTF; CDR3nt: TGCAGCGTACAGGTGGGGGGCTACACCTTC
abundance: once; j_gene: TRBJ1-4; d_gene: TRBD1; v_gene: TRBV23-1; CDR3aa: CASSQSDRGGKLFF; CDR3nt: TGCGCCAGCAGTCAATCGGACAGGGGAGGAAAACTGTTTTTT
abundance: .; j_gene: TRBJ1-2; d_gene: TRBD1; v_gene: TRBV10-3; CDR3aa: CAIRDRERSGYTF; CDR3nt: TGTGCCATCAGAGACAGGGAGAGGAGTGGCTACACCTTC
abundance: .; j_gene: TRBJ2-3; d_gene: TRBD2; v_gene: TRBV18; CDR3aa: CASSPAQAGVEDTQYF; CDR3nt: TGTGCCAGCTCACCAGCTCAAGCGGGGGTCGAGGATACGCAGTATTTT
abundance: .; j_gene: TRBJ2-4; d_gene: TRBD1; v_gene: TRBV5-1; CDR3aa: CASSLSGQGAVNLYF; CDR3nt: TGCGCCAGCAGCTTGTCCGGCCAGGGGGCCGTAAATCTGTACTTC
abundance: .; j_gene: TRBJ1-2; d_gene: .; v_gene: TRBV6-6; CDR3aa: CASSPGGQTANYGYTF; CDR3nt: TGTGCCAGCAGCCCCGGGGGGCAGACAGCTAACTATGGCTACACCTTC
abundance: .; j_gene: TRBJ2-3; d_gene: .; v_gene: TRBV7-2; CDR3aa: CASRPGTPSTDTQYF; CDR3nt: TGTGCCAGCAGACCCGGGACTCCTAGCACAGATACGCAGTATTTT
abundance: .; j_gene: TRBJ1-5; d_gene: .; v_gene: TRBV28; CDR3aa: CASSLLLRLINQPQHF; CDR3nt: TGTGCCAGCAGTCTTCTGCTCCGTCTCATCAATCAGCCCCAGCATTTT
abundance: few; j_gene: TRBJ1-1; d_gene: .; v_gene: TRBV28; CDR3aa: CASSSIQGNTEAFF; CDR3nt: TGTGCCAGCAGTTCAATACAGGGGAACACTGAAGCTTTCTTT
abundance: .; j_gene: TRBJ1-1; d_gene: TRBD1; v_gene: TRBV7-9; CDR3aa: CASSPVGQQEAFF; CDR3nt: TGTGCCAGCAGCCCGGTGGGACAGCAGGAAGCTTTCTTT
abundance: .; j_gene: TRBJ1-3; d_gene: .; v_gene: TRBV18; CDR3aa: CASSPIPVGNSGNTIYF; CDR3nt: TGTGCCAGCTCACCAATCCCCGTGGGAAACTCTGGAAACACCATATATTTT
abundance: few; j_gene: TRBJ2-7; d_gene: .; v_gene: TRBV7-9; CDR3aa: CASSLRDGKYF; CDR3nt: TGTGCCAGCAGCTTACGAGACGGAAAGTACTTC